The clone carrying this T cell receptor beta chain was observed at least ten times. The target antigen is unknown. The data originate from a study of early T cells in non-severe SARS-CoV-2 infection. Points from the study as a whole: Matching results from VDJdb favored anti-spike CD8 responses, leaving private and CD4 specificities undetected.

Tagging with unique molecular identifiers was applied to individual cDNA molecules. TCRdb re-called the 5' RACE reads through MiXCR, storing one row per CDR3 protein. The sample consists of 60,000 to 85,000 distinct CDR3 sequences, roughly 15% of them appearing once. This CDR3 comprises 14 residues. Looked up from germline, CDR1 is SGHRS and CDR2 is YFSETQ. With V trimmed by 4 bases and J by 2 bases, 6 bases remained unmatched. The receptor was isolated from an adult who was a healthcare worker with PCR-confirmed SARS-CoV-2 infection or an uninfected control (not recorded which). Sequenced input: whole blood. The chain couples TRBV5-1 to TRBJ2-7; 7 bases are a match to TRBD1. DNA of the CDR3: TGCGCCAGCAGCGATCCGGGACAGACCTACGAGCAGTACTTC. Its translation is CASSDPGQTYEQYF. Supplemented by reference TRBV5-1 and TRBJ2-7, the full variable domain reads KAGVTQTPRYLIKTRGQQVTLSCSPISGHRSVSWYQQTPGQGLQFLFEYFSETQRNKGNFPGRFSGRQFSNSRSEMNVSTLELGDSALYLCASSDPGQTYEQYFGPGTRLTVT.